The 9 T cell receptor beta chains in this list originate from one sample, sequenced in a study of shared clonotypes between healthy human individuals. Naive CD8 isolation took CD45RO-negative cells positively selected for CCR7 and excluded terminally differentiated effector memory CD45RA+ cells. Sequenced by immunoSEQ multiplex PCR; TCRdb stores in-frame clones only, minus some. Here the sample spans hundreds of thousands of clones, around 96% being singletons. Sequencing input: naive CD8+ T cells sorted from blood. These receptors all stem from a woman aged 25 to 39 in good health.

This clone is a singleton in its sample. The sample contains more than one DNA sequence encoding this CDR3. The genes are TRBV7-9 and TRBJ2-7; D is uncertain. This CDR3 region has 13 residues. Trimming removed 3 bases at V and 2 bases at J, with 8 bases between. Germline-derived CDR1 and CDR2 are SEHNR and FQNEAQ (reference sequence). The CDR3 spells CASSFGQTYEQYF. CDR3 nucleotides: TGTGCCAGCAGCTTTGGGCAGACCTACGAGCAGTACTTC.

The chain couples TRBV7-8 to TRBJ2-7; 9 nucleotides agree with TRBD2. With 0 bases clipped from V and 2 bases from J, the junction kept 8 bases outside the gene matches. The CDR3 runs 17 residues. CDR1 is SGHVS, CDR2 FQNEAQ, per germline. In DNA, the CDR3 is TGTGCCAGCAGCTTAGCGAGGGGGACTAGCCGGCCCTACGAGCAGTACTTC. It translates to CASSLARGTSRPYEQYF.

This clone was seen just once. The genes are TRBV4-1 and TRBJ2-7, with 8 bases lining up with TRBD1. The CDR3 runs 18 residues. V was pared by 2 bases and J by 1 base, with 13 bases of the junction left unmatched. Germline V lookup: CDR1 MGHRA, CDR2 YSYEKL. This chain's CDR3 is CASSQKPLDRESSYEQYF. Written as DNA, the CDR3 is TGCGCCAGCAGCCAAAAACCCCTGGACAGGGAATCATCCTACGAGCAGTACTTC.

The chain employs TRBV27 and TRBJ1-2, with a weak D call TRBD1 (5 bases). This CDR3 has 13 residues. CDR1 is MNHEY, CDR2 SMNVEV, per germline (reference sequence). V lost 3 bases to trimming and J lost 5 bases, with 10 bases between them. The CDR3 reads CASSFRPGYGYTF. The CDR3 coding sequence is TGTGCCAGCAGTTTCCGTCCAGGGTATGGCTACACCTTC.

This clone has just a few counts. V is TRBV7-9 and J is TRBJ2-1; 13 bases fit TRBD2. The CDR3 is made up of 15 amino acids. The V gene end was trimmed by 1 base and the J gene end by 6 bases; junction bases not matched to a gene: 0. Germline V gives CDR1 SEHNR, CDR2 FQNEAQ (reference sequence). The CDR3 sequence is CASSLGTSGSNEQFF. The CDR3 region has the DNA TGTGCCAGCAGCTTAGGGACTAGCGGGAGCAATGAGCAGTTCTTC. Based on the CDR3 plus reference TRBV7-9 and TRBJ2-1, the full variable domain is DTGVSQNPRHKITKRGQNVTFRCDPISEHNRLYWYRQTLGQGPEFLTYFQNEAQLEKSRLLSDRFSAERPKGSFSTLEIQRTEQGDSAMYLCASSLGTSGSNEQFFGPGTRLTVL.

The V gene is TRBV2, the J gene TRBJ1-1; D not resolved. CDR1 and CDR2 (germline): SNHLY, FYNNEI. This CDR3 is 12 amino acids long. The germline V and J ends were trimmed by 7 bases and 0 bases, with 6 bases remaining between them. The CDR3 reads CASNRMNTEAFF. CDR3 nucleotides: TGTGCCAGCAATCGCATGAACACTGAAGCTTTCTTT. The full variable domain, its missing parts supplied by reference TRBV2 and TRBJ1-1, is EPEVTQTPSHQVTQMGQEVILRCVPISNHLYFYWYRQILGQKVEFLVSFYNNEISEKSEIFDDQFSVERPDGSNFTLKIRSTKLEDSAMYFCASNRMNTEAFFGQGTRLTVV.

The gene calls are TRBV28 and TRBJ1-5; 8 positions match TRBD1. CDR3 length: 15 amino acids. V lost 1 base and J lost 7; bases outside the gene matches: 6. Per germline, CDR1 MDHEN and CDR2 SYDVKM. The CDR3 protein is CASSLFTGGNQPQHF. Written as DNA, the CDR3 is TGTGCCAGCAGTTTATTTACAGGGGGTAACCAGCCCCAGCATTTT.

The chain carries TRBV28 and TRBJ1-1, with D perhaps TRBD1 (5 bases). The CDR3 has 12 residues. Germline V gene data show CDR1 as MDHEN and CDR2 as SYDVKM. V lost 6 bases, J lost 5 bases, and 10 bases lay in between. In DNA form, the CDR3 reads TGTGCCAGCAGCTCGAGGGGAACTGAAGCTTTCTTT. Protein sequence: CASSSRGTEAFF. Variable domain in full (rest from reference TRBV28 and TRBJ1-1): DVKVTQSSRYLVKRTGEKVFLECVQDMDHENMFWYRQDPGLGLRLIYFSYDVKMKEKGDIPEGYSVSREKKERFSLILESASTNQTSMYLCASSSRGTEAFFGQGTRLTVV.

The CDR3 coding sequence is TGTGCCAGCAGTCCGCTGACTAGCCCGGCGTCCTACGAGCAGTACTTC. The encoded protein is CASSPLTSPASYEQYF. The V call is TRBV28, the J call TRBJ2-7, with 7 bases matching TRBD2. The CDR3 is 16 amino acids. After removal of 5 bases from V and 1 base from J, the junction contained 11 bases not matched to a gene. CDR1 and CDR2 from the germline V gene are MDHEN and SYDVKM.